This T cell receptor (beta chain) originates from a study of shared clonotypes between healthy human individuals. Study-level points and caveats: Around 5.3% of naive CD4 clonotypes were shared across four donors. Only blood was sampled, and tissue TCR repertoires likely differ from blood ones.

A note on this clone: What it binds is unknown.

Deep level was the assay's run setting. TCRdb keeps only in-frame clones here, not all; method: immunoSEQ multiplex PCR. The table records about 2.4 million clones, approximately 93% of them present only once. This CDR3 region has 13 residues. CDR1 is MDHEN and CDR2 is SYDVKM in the germline V gene. V lost 1 base to trimming and J lost 9 bases; unmatched junction nucleotides: 5. The chain uses TRBV28 and TRBJ1-1; 7 nucleotides match TRBD1. The receptor comes from a man aged 18 to 29 in good health. Some clones in this sample may be carry-over from other donors' samples. The sequencing sample was made of naive CD4+ T cells from PBMCs. Subset: CD45RA+ positively selected. The CDR3 DNA follows: TGTGCCAGCAGTTTATCCCGGGACAGACAAGCTTTCTTT. Translation gives CASSLSRDRQAFF.